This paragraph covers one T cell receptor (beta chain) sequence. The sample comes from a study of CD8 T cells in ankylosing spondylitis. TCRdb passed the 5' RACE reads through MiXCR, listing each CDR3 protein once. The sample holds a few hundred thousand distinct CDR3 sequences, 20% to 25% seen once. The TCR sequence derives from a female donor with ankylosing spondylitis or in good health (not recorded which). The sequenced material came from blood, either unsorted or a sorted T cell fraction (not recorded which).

The CDR3 is CASSLSTGDYTF. CDR3 in DNA: TGTGCCAGCAGCTTATCAACAGGGGACTACACCTTC. V and J are TRBV7-2 and TRBJ1-2, with TRBD1 matching 7 bases. Germline V CDR1 and CDR2: SGHTA, FQGNSA. The CDR3 consists of 12 residues. V was pared by 2 bases and J by 10 bases, with 4 bases of the junction left unmatched.